These 27 T cell receptor beta chains came from one sample sequenced in a study of shared clonotypes between healthy human individuals. The data were produced by immunoSEQ multiplex PCR, yet TCRdb's version contains in-frame clones alone and is incomplete. The table lists approximately 980,000 clones, less than 85% of them singletons, with approximately 1.5% in the top ten. What was sequenced was memory CD4+ T cells sorted from blood. The subset is: CD45RA-negative fraction. The receptors come from a man younger than 35 in good health.

The chain joins TRBV19 to TRBJ1-1; possible D gene TRBD1, 5 bases. The V gene's germline CDR1 is LNHDA and CDR2 SQIVND (reference sequence). The CDR3 totals 15 residues. Trimming took 3 bases from V and 2 from J, leaving 13 bases between them. As DNA, the CDR3 is TGTGCCAGTAGTATGGGCCCCCAGGGTAACACTGAAGCTTTCTTT. The encoded protein is CASSMGPQGNTEAFF. The full variable domain, completed using reference TRBV19 and TRBJ1-1, is DGGITQSPKYLFRKEGQNVTLSCEQNLNHDAMYWYRQDPGQGLRLIYYSQIVNDFQKGDIAEGYSVSREKKESFPLTVTSAQKNPTAFYLCASSMGPQGNTEAFFGQGTRLTVV.

For this clone: This sample also contains other DNA sequences that code for the same CDR3. The chain uses TRBV12-5 and TRBJ2-7, with TRBD2 as a possible D gene (5 bases). Looked up from germline, CDR1 is LGHNT and CDR2 is FRNRAP. V lost 3 bases and J lost 6, with 6 bases in between. CDR3 size: 11 residues. The CDR3 loop is CASGFRGEQYF. The CDR3 region has the DNA TGTGCTAGTGGTTTCCGGGGCGAGCAGTACTTC.

This clone occurred once. CDR3 protein: CASLSNEQYF. As DNA, the CDR3 is TGTGCCAGCCTTTCCAACGAGCAGTACTTC. The V gene is TRBV14, the J gene TRBJ2-7, with D unclear. Germline V gene lookup returns CDR1 SGHDN and CDR2 FVKESK. Trimming stripped 8 bases from V and 5 bases from J, with 7 bases between. This CDR3 is 10 amino acids long.

As concerns this clone: Other DNA sequences of this sample code for an identical CDR3. The rearrangement links TRBV30 to TRBJ1-1; D remains ambiguous. Trimming took off 4 bases at V and 2 bases at J, with 11 bases between the two ends. Germline CDR1 is GTSNPN and CDR2 is SVGIG (reference sequence). This CDR3 has 13 amino acids. CDR3 loop: CAWMRDSNTEAFF. CDR3 coding DNA: TGTGCCTGGATGAGGGATTCTAACACTGAAGCTTTCTTT. The variable domain in full, completed from reference TRBV30 and TRBJ1-1, reads SQTIHQWPATLVQPVGSPLSLECTVEGTSNPNLYWYRQAAGRGLQLLFYSVGIGQISSEVPQNLSASRPQDRQFILSSKKLLLSDSGFYLCAWMRDSNTEAFFGQGTRLTVV.

This rearrangement joins TRBV6-1 to TRBJ2-7; 8 bases line up with TRBD1. Germline CDR1 reads MNHNS; CDR2 reads SASEGT. V lost 1 base and J lost 4; bases outside the gene matches: 6. This CDR3 spans 15 amino acids. CDR3 bases: TGTGCCAGCAGTGAAGTTCACAGGGGGAAATACGAGCAGTACTTC. It is translated as CASSEVHRGKYEQYF.

The chain recombines TRBV2 with TRBJ2-5; no clear D. Deletions cut 5 bases from V and 5 bases from J, with 12 bases between. This CDR3 spans 13 amino acids. Germline V gene data show CDR1 as SNHLY and CDR2 as FYNNEI. The CDR3 protein is CASSPLGAETQYF. The CDR3 region has the DNA TGTGCCAGCAGTCCCCTAGGTGCGGAGACCCAGTACTTC.

The chain recombines TRBV6-5 with TRBJ2-5, with D possibly being TRBD1 (5 bases). Trimming cost V 6 bases and J 5 bases, with 13 bases left between them. The CDR3 consists of 13 residues. The germline gives CDR1 MNHEY, CDR2 SVGAGI. This CDR3 reads CASRILAGETQYF. CDR3 coding DNA: TGTGCCAGCAGGATCCTCGCAGGGGAGACCCAGTACTTC.

This clone appeared a few times. CDR3 in amino acids: CASSLERKGGSSYEQYF. Here the CDR3 DNA reads TGTGCCAGCAGCTTAGAGAGGAAGGGCGGCTCCTCCTACGAGCAGTACTTC. The V gene is TRBV7-9, the J gene TRBJ2-7; D is unclear. Per germline, CDR1 SEHNR and CDR2 FQNEAQ (reference sequence). This CDR3 comprises 17 residues. V gave up 1 base and J gave up 0 bases, with 16 bases separating them.

V gene TRBV5-1 combines with J gene TRBJ2-7; D not resolved. Trimming pared 1 base from V and 5 bases from J, leaving 16 bases between. CDR3 length: 15 residues. Germline CDR1 reads SGHRS; CDR2 reads YFSETQ. CDR3 nucleotide sequence: TGCGCCAGCAGCTTGAGGACCTCAAGCAGCGACGAGCAGTACTTC. As protein: CASSLRTSSSDEQYF.

The V and J genes are TRBV6-6 and TRBJ1-3; no reliable D call. This CDR3 region has 16 residues. Trimming shortened V by 5 bases and J by 0 bases, and 14 bases separated the two germline ends. The germline V gene has CDR1 MNHNY and CDR2 SVGAGI (reference sequence). CDR3 in amino acids: CASSRSLQSSGNTIYF. The DNA of the CDR3 is TGTGCCAGCAGTCGATCCTTACAGAGCTCTGGAAACACCATATATTTT.

The genes are TRBV9 and TRBJ1-1; D remains unclear. Trimming pared 1 base from V and 3 bases from J, leaving 10 bases between. The CDR3 covers 14 residues. CDR1 is SGDLS and CDR2 is YYNGEE in the germline V gene. The CDR3 spells CASSVWVDDTEAFF. The CDR3 coding sequence is TGTGCCAGCAGCGTATGGGTTGATGACACTGAAGCTTTCTTT.

The V gene is TRBV11-2, the J gene TRBJ2-5; tentative D call: TRBD2 (6 bases). This CDR3 is 14 amino acids long. The germline V gene encodes CDR1 SGHAT and CDR2 FQNNGV. Trimming removed 4 bases from V and 3 bases from J, with 12 bases in between. The CDR3 nucleotides read TGTGCCAGCAGCTGGCGGTGGGGGGAAGAGACCCAGTACTTC. Amino acids: CASSWRWGEETQYF.

This chain joins TRBV27 and TRBJ2-1; 8 nucleotides agree with TRBD2. Germline CDR1 MNHEY, CDR2 SMNVEV (reference sequence). The CDR3 has 15 residues. V trimming: 3 bases; J trimming: 4 bases; junction bases outside the gene matches: 5. The CDR3 DNA follows: TGTGCCAGCAGTTTTAGCGGGACAAAATACAATGAGCAGTTCTTC. This sequence encodes CASSFSGTKYNEQFF.

This chain joins TRBV19 and TRBJ2-7; a weak D match, TRBD1 (6 bases). CDR1 and CDR2 from the germline V gene are LNHDA and SQIVND (reference sequence). This CDR3 contains 15 residues. V was trimmed by 5 bases and J by 0 bases, leaving 14 bases between them. The CDR3 spells CASSSGTTSSYEQYF. CDR3 coding DNA: TGTGCCAGTAGTTCCGGGACAACGAGCTCCTACGAGCAGTACTTC.

The count of this clone is one. The genes are TRBV7-2 and TRBJ1-6, with D maybe TRBD1 (5 bases). Germline V gene sequence: CDR1 SGHTA, CDR2 FQGNSA. V was trimmed by 5 bases and J by 7 bases, leaving 12 bases between them. This CDR3 spans 14 amino acids. CDR3 DNA sequence: TGTGCCAGCAGCCAGCTCGGGACCAATTCACCCCTCCACTTT. Its protein product is CASSQLGTNSPLHF.

V and J are TRBV28 and TRBJ2-7, with 8 bases identical to TRBD1. Germline-derived CDR1 and CDR2 are MDHEN and SYDVKM. The CDR3 covers 14 residues. V dropped 7 bases and J dropped 3; count of bases not matched to a gene: 8. In nucleotides, the CDR3 is TGTGCCAGCATGACGACAGGGGCATTCTACGAGCAGTACTTC. Its translation is CASMTTGAFYEQYF.

The rearrangement joins TRBV30 to TRBJ2-7; no definite D call. CDR3 size: 12 residues. In germline, CDR1 is GTSNPN, CDR2 SVGIG (reference sequence). V lost 5 bases and J lost 0, with 8 bases in between. The chain's CDR3 is CAWRASSYEQYF. In nucleotides, the CDR3 is TGTGCCTGGCGGGCCAGCTCCTACGAGCAGTACTTC.

This clone was found once. The V and J genes are TRBV19 and TRBJ1-1, with 7 bases that match TRBD1. Germline V gene lookup returns CDR1 LNHDA and CDR2 SQIVND (reference sequence). This CDR3 comprises 17 residues. J gave up 4 bases and V 6 bases, and 17 bases lay outside the gene matches. CDR3 protein: CASRTMLTGLAGTEAFF. The CDR3 DNA follows: TGTGCCAGTAGAACTATGTTGACAGGGTTAGCCGGCACTGAAGCTTTCTTT. The full variable domain, completed using reference TRBV19 and TRBJ1-1, is DGGITQSPKYLFRKEGQNVTLSCEQNLNHDAMYWYRQDPGQGLRLIYYSQIVNDFQKGDIAEGYSVSREKKESFPLTVTSAQKNPTAFYLCASRTMLTGLAGTEAFFGQGTRLTVV.

The rearrangement links TRBV7-9 to TRBJ2-5; D might be TRBD2 (6 bases). Between the trimmed V and J ends, which lost 5 bases and 5 bases, there was a span of 15 bases. CDR3 length equals 14 residues. Per germline, CDR1 SEHNR and CDR2 FQNEAQ (reference sequence). DNA for the CDR3: TGTGCCAGCAGCGGGGGGACGCTCCGGGAGACCCAGTACTTC. Amino acids: CASSGGTLRETQYF.

The chain carries TRBV18 and TRBJ2-1; 7 positions match TRBD2. Per germline, CDR1 KGHSH and CDR2 LQKENI. The CDR3 sequence is 17 residues long. Unmatched junction bases numbered 11, after V lost 6 bases and J lost 0 bases. Here the CDR3 reads CASSHPWGGISYNEQFF. CDR3 sequence (DNA): TGTGCCAGCTCTCACCCATGGGGGGGAATCTCCTACAATGAGCAGTTCTTC.

CDR3 region: CASSQWTSGYEQYF. The DNA of the CDR3 is TGCGCCAGCAGTCAATGGACTAGCGGGTACGAGCAGTACTTC. The J gene is TRBJ2-7, the V gene TRBV5-1; 11 bases are a match to TRBD2. CDR1 and CDR2 from the germline V gene are SGHRS and YFSETQ. The CDR3 extends over 14 amino acids. Trimming at V came to 5 bases and at J to 4 bases, leaving 5 bases not matched to a gene. The entire variable domain, with the rest obtained from reference TRBV5-1 and TRBJ2-7, is as follows: KAGVTQTPRYLIKTRGQQVTLSCSPISGHRSVSWYQQTPGQGLQFLFEYFSETQRNKGNFPGRFSGRQFSNSRSEMNVSTLELGDSALYLCASSQWTSGYEQYFGPGTRLTVT.

This clone appeared once. The chain combines TRBV5-8 with TRBJ1-2; D unresolved. Germline V gene data show CDR1 as SGHTS and CDR2 as YDEGEE. V lost 1 base and J 2 bases, leaving 9 bases between the germline ends. The CDR3 contains 14 residues. Written as DNA, the CDR3 is TGTGCCAGCAGCTTGCGGGGTTCCAACTATGGCTACACCTTC. The encoded protein is CASSLRGSNYGYTF.

This chain links TRBV11-3 with TRBJ2-2; a possible D gene is TRBD2 (6 bases). Per the germline V gene, CDR1 is SGHNT and CDR2 is YENEEA. CDR3 length equals 14 residues. The V gene lost 5 bases and the J gene lost 5 bases, with 12 bases spanning the gap. CDR3 region: CASSLAGNTGELFF. DNA for the CDR3: TGTGCCAGCAGCCTCGCGGGGAATACCGGGGAGCTGTTTTTT. Full variable domain (missing parts from reference TRBV11-3 and TRBJ2-2): EAGVVQSPRYKIIEKKQPVAFWCNPISGHNTLYWYLQNLGQGPELLIRYENEEAVDDSQLPKDRFSAERLKGVDSTLKIQPAELGDSAVYLCASSLAGNTGELFFGEGSRLTVL.

This sequence joins TRBV9 and TRBJ2-6; tentative D call: TRBD1 (6 bases). The CDR3 covers 15 residues. Trimming pared 4 bases from V and 4 bases from J, leaving 12 bases between. The germline V gene has CDR1 SGDLS and CDR2 YYNGEE. The CDR3 coding sequence is TGTGCCAGCAGCCTTGGGACAACAGGGGCCAACGTCCTGACTTTC. It yields the protein CASSLGTTGANVLTF.

The chain has TRBV5-1 and TRBJ1-1; possibly TRBD1 for D (5 bases). Trimming shortened V by 1 base and J by 1 base, and 8 bases separated the two germline ends. The CDR3 is made up of 14 amino acids. From germline, CDR1 is SGHRS and CDR2 YFSETQ. The CDR3 nucleotides are TGCGCCAGCAGCTTGCTAGGGGAGAACACTGAAGCTTTCTTT. This codes for CASSLLGENTEAFF.

V usage is TRBV5-4 and J usage is TRBJ2-5; D unresolved. This CDR3 has 13 residues. V shed 4 bases and J shed 5 bases, with 12 bases lying between them. Germline CDR1 reads SGHNT; CDR2 reads YYREEE (reference sequence). The CDR3 loop is CASSLPSQETQYF. DNA for the CDR3: TGTGCCAGCAGCCTGCCGAGCCAGGAGACCCAGTACTTC.

The rearrangement uses TRBV6-5 and TRBJ2-3, with 9 positions matching TRBD1. The CDR3 extends over 13 amino acids. Germline V gives CDR1 MNHEY, CDR2 SVGAGI. Unmatched junction bases numbered 1, after V lost 6 bases and J lost 3 bases. The CDR3 loop reads CASRGQGTDTQYF. The CDR3 DNA follows: TGTGCCAGCAGGGGACAGGGTACAGATACGCAGTATTTT.